These T cell receptor beta chains were read from a single sample in a study of blood T cell repertoires in COVID-19. The protocol was immunoSEQ multiplex PCR, while the TCRdb copy is restricted to in-frame clones and leaves out a portion. The profile shows 250,000 to 400,000 clones, around 87% of them singletons. Sequences were obtained from PBMCs or T cells enriched from blood (not recorded which). The source is a woman aged 25 to 39 who had recovered from COVID-19. The CDR3 runs from the conserved cysteine through the conserved F or W. The order of the fields is J gene, D gene, clone size, V gene, CDR3 DNA, CDR3 protein. A D gene is named only where the DNA matches it firmly. Clone size is shown for a subset of rows, as once, few, many or a class of expanded clone.

j_call: TRBJ2-7
d_call: -
clone_size: -
v_call: TRBV6-5
cdr3_nt: TGTGCCAGCAGGAACACCGGGACACGGACCTACGAGCAGTACTTC
cdr3_aa: CASRNTGTRTYEQYF

j_call: TRBJ2-3
d_call: -
clone_size: -
v_call: TRBV9
cdr3_nt: TGTGCCAGCAGCGTAGATCCCCGCCATAGACAGTCAGATACGCAGTATTTT
cdr3_aa: CASSVDPRHRQSDTQYF

j_call: TRBJ1-6
d_call: TRBD1
clone_size: -
v_call: TRBV2
cdr3_nt: TGTGCCAGCAGACCCGGGACAGATAATTCACCCCTCCACTTT
cdr3_aa: CASRPGTDNSPLHF

j_call: TRBJ1-4
d_call: -
clone_size: -
v_call: TRBV5-4
cdr3_nt: TGTGCCAGCAGCGCCGGAGCTGCAACTAATGAAAAACTGTTTTTT
cdr3_aa: CASSAGAATNEKLFF

j_call: TRBJ1-4
d_call: -
clone_size: few
v_call: TRBV15
cdr3_nt: TGTGCCACCAGCAGAGATCCAGAAAAACTGTTTTTT
cdr3_aa: CATSRDPEKLFF

j_call: TRBJ1-2
d_call: -
clone_size: -
v_call: TRBV19
cdr3_nt: TGTGCCAGTAGTATCCTCGCGGGCCACGACTATGGCTACACCTTC
cdr3_aa: CASSILAGHDYGYTF

j_call: TRBJ2-5
d_call: TRBD2
clone_size: -
v_call: TRBV7-2
cdr3_nt: TGTGCCAGCAGCTCTCTCCCGTGGCGGGGGGTACAAGAGACCCAGTACTTC
cdr3_aa: CASSSLPWRGVQETQYF

j_call: TRBJ1-2
d_call: TRBD1
clone_size: -
v_call: TRBV4-1
cdr3_nt: TGCGCCAGCAGACAAGGGACAGGGGTGGTCCATGGCTACACCTTC
cdr3_aa: CASRQGTGVVHGYTF

j_call: TRBJ2-3
d_call: -
clone_size: -
v_call: TRBV4-1
cdr3_nt: TGCGCCAGCAGCCAATTGACTAGTAGTACAGATACGCAGTATTTT
cdr3_aa: CASSQLTSSTDTQYF

j_call: TRBJ2-5
d_call: TRBD1
clone_size: -
v_call: TRBV5-5
cdr3_nt: TGTGCCAGCAGCTCACTTATGCGGACAGGGAAAGAGACCCAGTACTTC
cdr3_aa: CASSSLMRTGKETQYF

j_call: TRBJ2-7
d_call: TRBD2
clone_size: -
v_call: TRBV28
cdr3_nt: TGTGCCAGCAATCCTCTCCTTGGCAGGGAGGGCTACGAGCAGTACTTC
cdr3_aa: CASNPLLGREGYEQYF

j_call: TRBJ2-5
d_call: TRBD2
clone_size: -
v_call: TRBV6-2/TRBV6-3
cdr3_nt: TGTGCCAGCAGTTATTTCAAACTAGCGGGGAGCTCCCAGTACTTC
cdr3_aa: CASSYFKLAGSSQYF

j_call: TRBJ2-1
d_call: TRBD2
clone_size: once
v_call: TRBV29-1
cdr3_nt: TGCAGCGTTGATGGTGGGCCTAGCGGGCCCCAGTACAATGAGCAGTTCTTC
cdr3_aa: CSVDGGPSGPQYNEQFF

j_call: TRBJ1-1
d_call: -
clone_size: once
v_call: TRBV18
cdr3_nt: TGTGCCAGCTCAGTCCAGGACAAGAACACTGAAGCTTTCTTT
cdr3_aa: CASSVQDKNTEAFF

j_call: TRBJ2-7
d_call: -
clone_size: -
v_call: TRBV5-1
cdr3_nt: TGCGCCAGCAGCTTGGATGGAGGGGCACCCTACGAGCAGTACTTC
cdr3_aa: CASSLDGGAPYEQYF

j_call: TRBJ1-4
d_call: -
clone_size: -
v_call: TRBV19
cdr3_nt: TGTGCCAGCAGAAGCGGGGTAGCAACTAATGAAAAACTGTTTTTT
cdr3_aa: CASRSGVATNEKLFF

j_call: TRBJ2-3
d_call: -
clone_size: -
v_call: TRBV29-1
cdr3_nt: TGCAGCGTTGATAAACAGGGCCCAGATACGCAGTATTTT
cdr3_aa: CSVDKQGPDTQYF

j_call: TRBJ1-1
d_call: -
clone_size: -
v_call: TRBV5-1
cdr3_nt: TGCGCCAGCACCTTGGACCCCAGCACTGAAGCTTTCTTT
cdr3_aa: CASTLDPSTEAFF

j_call: TRBJ1-4
d_call: -
clone_size: -
v_call: TRBV25-1
cdr3_nt: TGTGCCAGCAGTGAGGGGGGTAGAACTAATGAAAAACTGTTTTTT
cdr3_aa: CASSEGGRTNEKLFF

j_call: TRBJ1-1
d_call: -
clone_size: -
v_call: TRBV6-5
cdr3_nt: TGTGCCAGCAGTCCATTGACAGGGAACACTGAAGCTTTCTTT
cdr3_aa: CASSPLTGNTEAFF

j_call: TRBJ1-2
d_call: -
clone_size: -
v_call: TRBV7-6
cdr3_nt: TGTGCCAGCAGCCCGGGAGGCAGCCGGGGCTACACCTTC
cdr3_aa: CASSPGGSRGYTF

j_call: TRBJ2-5
d_call: -
clone_size: -
v_call: TRBV1
cdr3_nt: TGCACCAGCAGCCAAGCCTTAGCGGGGGGAGGCCCCCAAGGAGAGACCCAGTACTTC
cdr3_aa: CTSSQALAGGGPQGETQYF

j_call: TRBJ1-5
d_call: -
clone_size: -
v_call: TRBV6-5
cdr3_nt: TGTGCCAGCAGGCTCCAGGTCAATCAGCCCCAGCATTTT
cdr3_aa: CASRLQVNQPQHF

j_call: TRBJ1-2
d_call: -
clone_size: few
v_call: TRBV19
cdr3_nt: TGTGCCAGTAGGTTCGGACATAACTATGGCTACACCTTC
cdr3_aa: CASRFGHNYGYTF

j_call: TRBJ1-2
d_call: TRBD1
clone_size: -
v_call: TRBV19
cdr3_nt: TGTGCCAGTAGTATAGTATTGACAGGGGAGAGCGGCTACACCTTC
cdr3_aa: CASSIVLTGESGYTF

j_call: TRBJ2-7
d_call: -
clone_size: -
v_call: TRBV25-1
cdr3_nt: TGTGCCAGCAGTGAAAGGGGCCACGAGCAGTACTTC
cdr3_aa: CASSERGHEQYF

j_call: TRBJ1-2
d_call: TRBD1
clone_size: -
v_call: TRBV6-5
cdr3_nt: TGTGCCAGCAGTAGACAGGGAATGGACACCTTC
cdr3_aa: CASSRQGMDTF

j_call: TRBJ2-5
d_call: TRBD1
clone_size: -
v_call: TRBV28
cdr3_nt: TGTGCCAGCAAGAAGACCACGTGGTGGACAGGGGGCCAAGAGACCCAGTACTTC
cdr3_aa: CASKKTTWWTGGQETQYF

j_call: TRBJ1-1
d_call: -
clone_size: -
v_call: TRBV4-2
cdr3_nt: TGTGCCAGCAGCCAAGAGGACGGGAAGAACACTGAAGCTTTCTTT
cdr3_aa: CASSQEDGKNTEAFF

j_call: TRBJ2-7
d_call: -
clone_size: once
v_call: TRBV3-1/TRBV3-2
cdr3_nt: TGTGCCAGCAGCCTTGGCCAGGGGGGTACCTACGAGCAGTACTTC
cdr3_aa: CASSLGQGGTYEQYF

j_call: TRBJ2-3
d_call: TRBD2
clone_size: once
v_call: TRBV27
cdr3_nt: TGTGCCAGCAGTTCCCCCCCCGGGCTAGCGGGGGCCCACAGCACAGATACGCAGTATTTT
cdr3_aa: CASSSPPGLAGAHSTDTQYF

j_call: TRBJ2-3
d_call: -
clone_size: -
v_call: TRBV10-3
cdr3_nt: TGTGCCATCAGTGGGATTCAGGGGCCAGATACGCAGTATTTT
cdr3_aa: CAISGIQGPDTQYF

j_call: TRBJ1-1
d_call: -
clone_size: -
v_call: TRBV5-1
cdr3_nt: TGCGCCAGCAGCTTGGGGGAGGGCTGGAGCACTGAAGCTTTCTTT
cdr3_aa: CASSLGEGWSTEAFF

j_call: TRBJ1-3
d_call: TRBD1
clone_size: -
v_call: TRBV9
cdr3_nt: TGTGCCAGCAGCACACGGACAGGGAGCTCTGGAAACACCATATATTTT
cdr3_aa: CASSTRTGSSGNTIYF

j_call: TRBJ2-7
d_call: TRBD1
clone_size: -
v_call: TRBV18
cdr3_nt: TGTGCCAGCTCACCACGTCTTCGAGGGACAGGGGGCTACGAGCAGTACTTC
cdr3_aa: CASSPRLRGTGGYEQYF

j_call: TRBJ2-1
d_call: TRBD2
clone_size: -
v_call: TRBV19
cdr3_nt: TGTGCCAGTAGGCCGGGACTAGCGGGGGGGTCCTACAATGAGCAGTTCTTC
cdr3_aa: CASRPGLAGGSYNEQFF

j_call: TRBJ2-2
d_call: TRBD1
clone_size: -
v_call: TRBV11-2
cdr3_nt: TGTGCCAGCAGCCGGACAGGGGTCACCGGGGAGCTGTTTTTT
cdr3_aa: CASSRTGVTGELFF

j_call: TRBJ1-6
d_call: -
clone_size: -
v_call: TRBV28
cdr3_nt: TGTGCCAGCAGACCCCCCGGGACACTTCCCCTCCACTTT
cdr3_aa: CASRPPGTLPLHF

j_call: TRBJ1-2
d_call: -
clone_size: -
v_call: TRBV19
cdr3_nt: TGTGCCAGTAGTATAGGAGGCGGGCTCTATGGCTACACCTTC
cdr3_aa: CASSIGGGLYGYTF

j_call: TRBJ1-1
d_call: -
clone_size: -
v_call: TRBV3-1/TRBV3-2
cdr3_nt: TGTGCCAGCAGCCACATGAGACTCTCCGTGAACACTGAAGCTTTCTTT
cdr3_aa: CASSHMRLSVNTEAFF

j_call: TRBJ2-1
d_call: TRBD1
clone_size: -
v_call: TRBV10-3
cdr3_nt: TGTGCCATCAGGGACCGGGACAGGGGCTACAATGAGCAGTTCTTC
cdr3_aa: CAIRDRDRGYNEQFF

j_call: TRBJ1-1
d_call: -
clone_size: -
v_call: TRBV5-1
cdr3_nt: TGCGCCAGCAGCTCAGGGAACGGAGTAGTCACTGAAGCTTTCTTT
cdr3_aa: CASSSGNGVVTEAFF

j_call: TRBJ1-2
d_call: TRBD1
clone_size: -
v_call: TRBV6-5
cdr3_nt: TGTGCCAGCAGTCGGGACAGGTCGCGCTATGGCTACACCTTC
cdr3_aa: CASSRDRSRYGYTF

j_call: TRBJ2-7
d_call: -
clone_size: -
v_call: TRBV6-5
cdr3_nt: TGTGCCAGCAGTTACTCGAGGGCTTACGAGCAGTACTTC
cdr3_aa: CASSYSRAYEQYF

j_call: TRBJ1-2
d_call: -
clone_size: -
v_call: TRBV5-6
cdr3_nt: TGTGCCAGCAGCAATCAGGACAGTTATAACTATGGCTACACCTTC
cdr3_aa: CASSNQDSYNYGYTF

j_call: TRBJ1-2
d_call: -
clone_size: -
v_call: TRBV2
cdr3_nt: TGTGCCAGCAGTGCTCCCCGGGGAGGGTTACACTATGGCTACACCTTC
cdr3_aa: CASSAPRGGLHYGYTF

j_call: TRBJ1-4
d_call: -
clone_size: -
v_call: TRBV7-9
cdr3_nt: TGTGCCAGCAGCTTAGGGGGCCTGAGGGAAAAACTGTTTTTT
cdr3_aa: CASSLGGLREKLFF

j_call: TRBJ1-1
d_call: -
clone_size: -
v_call: TRBV7-2
cdr3_nt: TGTGCCAGCAGCTCGCAGGACAGATTCCGGAAAACTGAAGCTTTCTTT
cdr3_aa: CASSSQDRFRKTEAFF